This is a list of T cell receptor beta chains from one sample in a study of CD8+ T cells in alopecia areata. Some clones are missing from TCRdb's copy, which holds only in-frame ones; the method was immunoSEQ multiplex PCR. This sample has over 150,000 clones, with roughly three fifths found just once. Sample: CD4+ T cells sorted from blood, taken at week 4, from a patient treated with tofacitinib. The receptors were gathered from a human donor with alopecia areata. Both conserved end residues are part of each CDR3. Each record gives: clone size, V gene, D gene, J gene, CDR3 protein, CDR3 DNA. D genes are given only for firm matches. Expanded clones get a size class; other rows say once, few or many, or leave the size out.

>.|TRBV5-1|TRBD1|TRBJ2-5
CASSLQGVAQETQYF
TGCGCCAGCAGCTTGCAGGGGGTGGCTCAGGAGACCCAGTACTTC
>few|TRBV7-9|.|TRBJ2-7
CASSARGSRRGEQYF
TGTGCCAGCAGCGCGAGGGGTTCCCGGAGGGGCGAGCAGTACTTC
>.|TRBV27|.|TRBJ2-7
CASSLRTGFYEQYF
TGTGCCAGCAGCCTTAGAACAGGGTTTTACGAGCAGTACTTC
>.|TRBV27|TRBD1|TRBJ1-2
CASGGSGTGTYGYTF
TGTGCCAGCGGTGGATCCGGGACAGGGACCTATGGCTACACCTTC
>.|TRBV7-2|TRBD2|TRBJ2-3
CASSPGLDADTQYF
TGTGCCAGCAGCCCTGGACTAGACGCAGATACGCAGTATTTT
>.|TRBV29-1|.|TRBJ2-7
CSVEDGGDEQYF
TGCAGCGTTGAGGATGGAGGCGACGAGCAGTACTTC
>.|TRBV5-1|TRBD1|TRBJ2-5
CASSMGQQETQYF
TGCGCCAGCAGCATGGGACAGCAAGAGACCCAGTACTTC
>.|TRBV4-2|TRBD2|TRBJ2-5
CASSQPSSGGAEETQYF
TGTGCCAGCAGCCAACCGTCTAGCGGGGGGGCGGAGGAGACCCAGTACTTC
>.|TRBV20-1|.|TRBJ2-5
CSAQDQETQYF
TGCAGTGCCCAGGACCAAGAGACCCAGTACTTC
>few|TRBV29-1|TRBD1|TRBJ2-5
CSEFGTGAGTQYF
TGCAGCGAGTTCGGGACAGGGGCGGGGACCCAGTACTTC
>.|TRBV19|.|TRBJ1-4
CASRKPGTSSLFF
TGTGCCAGTAGAAAACCCGGGACCTCAAGCCTGTTTTTT
>few|TRBV10-3|.|TRBJ1-2
CAYRAAGLGYGYTF
TGTGCCTACAGGGCGGCAGGGTTGGGCTATGGCTACACCTTC
>.|TRBV5-6|TRBD1|TRBJ2-2
CASSSPFRGPGELFF
TGTGCCAGCAGCTCGCCCTTCAGGGGGCCCGGGGAGCTGTTTTTT
>.|TRBV30|.|TRBJ2-5
CAWSPGETQYF
TGTGCCTGGAGTCCAGGAGAGACCCAGTACTTC
>few|TRBV29-1|.|TRBJ2-7
CSVVASNEQYF
TGCAGCGTTGTTGCCAGCAACGAGCAGTACTTC
>few|TRBV19|TRBD1|TRBJ2-1
CASSLGQGIVNEQFF
TGTGCCAGTAGTCTCGGACAGGGGATTGTCAATGAGCAGTTCTTC
>.|TRBV30|.|TRBJ1-2
CAFSPTATNYGYTF
TGTGCCTTTAGCCCCACAGCGACTAACTATGGCTACACCTTC
>.|TRBV30|.|TRBJ1-3
CAWSVLGGNTIYF
TGTGCCTGGAGTGTTTTAGGGGGAAACACCATATATTTT
>.|TRBV5-1|.|TRBJ1-1
CASSLVSDMVGTEAFF
TGCGCCAGCAGCTTGGTGTCCGACATGGTGGGGACTGAAGCTTTCTTT
>.|TRBV30|TRBD1|TRBJ2-7
CAWSIDRGNYEQYF
TGTGCCTGGAGTATCGACAGGGGAAACTACGAGCAGTACTTC
>.|TRBV6-5|TRBD2|TRBJ2-1
CASSRTSRNEQFF
TGTGCCAGCAGTCGGACTAGCCGCAATGAGCAGTTCTTC
>.|TRBV10-3|.|TRBJ1-2
CAISESAQGSYGYTF
TGTGCCATCAGTGAGTCGGCTCAGGGGTCCTATGGCTACACCTTC
>.|TRBV5-1|.|TRBJ2-7
CASRRSSTYEQYF
TGCGCCAGCCGGAGGTCCTCCACCTACGAGCAGTACTTC
>.|TRBV6-5|.|TRBJ2-2
CASSYGQTNTGELFF
TGTGCCAGCAGTTACGGGCAGACGAACACCGGGGAGCTGTTTTTT
>few|TRBV1|.|TRBJ2-3
CTSSQAARQGNTDTQYF
TGCACCAGCAGCCAAGCCGCACGACAGGGCAACACAGATACGCAGTATTTT
>.|TRBV27|TRBD2|TRBJ2-1
CASSWTSGGTGEQFF
TGTGCCAGCAGTTGGACTAGCGGGGGAACGGGTGAGCAGTTCTTC
>.|TRBV10-3|.|TRBJ2-7
CAISEQGEIEQYF
TGTGCCATCAGTGAACAGGGAGAGATCGAGCAGTACTTC
>.|TRBV5-1|TRBD1|TRBJ2-7
CASSLSFGTDLYEQYF
TGCGCCAGCAGCCTTTCATTCGGGACAGACCTCTACGAGCAGTACTTC
>.|TRBV5-4|.|TRBJ1-6
CATSGRGGNSPLHF
TGTGCCACCTCTGGGAGGGGAGGGAATTCACCCCTCCACTTT
>few|TRBV4-2|TRBD1|TRBJ1-2
CASSQGQGAGYGYTF
TGTGCCAGCAGCCAAGGACAGGGGGCTGGCTATGGCTACACCTTC
>.|TRBV7-3|.|TRBJ1-1
CASSSDRNTEAFF
TGTGCCAGCAGCTCGGACAGGAACACTGAAGCTTTCTTT
>few|TRBV7-9|.|TRBJ2-2
CASSSGHFTGELFF
TGTGCCAGCAGCTCGGGGCACTTCACCGGGGAGCTGTTTTTT
>.|TRBV29-1|.|TRBJ1-2
CSERTAPNYGYTF
TGCAGCGAAAGGACAGCTCCTAACTATGGCTACACCTTC
>.|TRBV6-6|.|TRBJ1-2
CASSYAKANYGYTF
TGTGCCAGCAGTTACGCGAAAGCTAACTATGGCTACACCTTC
>.|TRBV28|TRBD1|TRBJ2-7
CASSRGTGHAGSEQYF
TGTGCCAGCAGCAGAGGGACAGGGCATGCGGGCTCCGAGCAGTACTTC
>.|TRBV29-1|.|TRBJ2-1
CSVDRVGGLSGNEQFF
TGCAGCGTTGATAGGGTAGGCGGGCTGTCTGGCAATGAGCAGTTCTTC
>once|TRBV5-1|.|TRBJ2-1
CASRGGIGYNEQFF
TGCGCCAGCAGAGGTGGGATTGGCTACAATGAGCAGTTCTTC
>.|TRBV4-1|.|TRBJ2-2
CASSQGSGRNTGELFF
TGCGCCAGCAGCCAAGGTTCGGGGAGGAACACCGGGGAGCTGTTTTTT
>.|TRBV27|TRBD1|TRBJ1-1
CASRVYRGTEAFF
TGTGCCAGCAGGGTGTACAGGGGAACTGAAGCTTTCTTT
>.|TRBV27|.|TRBJ1-5
CASSPRFNQPQHF
TGTGCCAGCAGTCCCCGATTTAATCAGCCCCAGCATTTT
>.|TRBV29-1|.|TRBJ2-6
CSVIDRSSGANVLTF
TGCAGCGTCATAGACAGGTCCTCTGGGGCCAACGTCCTGACTTTC
>once|TRBV4-2|.|TRBJ2-2
CASSQDRRAGELFF
TGTGCCAGCAGCCAAGATAGGAGGGCTGGGGAGCTGTTTTTT
>.|TRBV5-4|.|TRBJ2-7
CASSSLDSTGNEQYF
TGTGCCAGCAGCTCACTTGACTCGACGGGGAACGAGCAGTACTTC
>.|TRBV2|.|TRBJ2-7
CASNSGSNYEQYF
TGTGCCAGCAATTCGGGATCAAACTACGAGCAGTACTTC
>.|TRBV29-1|TRBD1|TRBJ2-4
CSASIQGQGIQYF
TGCAGCGCCTCCATACAGGGACAGGGCATTCAGTACTTC
>.|TRBV25-1|.|TRBJ2-5
CASSDPPAAETQYF
TGTGCCAGCAGTGATCCCCCCGCGGCGGAGACCCAGTACTTC
>few|TRBV4-1|TRBD2|TRBJ2-3
CASSLGLAGGNTQYF
TGCGCCAGCAGCCTAGGACTAGCGGGGGGAAATACGCAGTATTTT
>.|TRBV7-2|.|TRBJ1-2
CASSFLGAGIDGYTF
TGTGCCAGCAGCTTCTTGGGGGCAGGGATAGATGGCTACACCTTC
>.|TRBV9|.|TRBJ1-1
CASSVGPGRVTEAFF
TGTGCCAGCAGCGTAGGACCAGGGAGGGTGACTGAAGCTTTCTTT
>few|TRBV2|TRBD1|TRBJ2-6
CASARDSNPGANVLTF
TGTGCCAGCGCCCGGGACAGCAATCCTGGGGCCAACGTCCTGACTTTC
>.|TRBV27|TRBD1|TRBJ1-4
CASSFGQGLGKLFF
TGTGCCAGCAGTTTCGGACAGGGCTTGGGAAAACTGTTTTTT
>.|TRBV2|.|TRBJ2-7
CASILAGWSSSYEQYF
TGTGCCAGCATCCTGGCTGGGTGGTCATCTTCCTACGAGCAGTACTTC
>.|TRBV6-6|.|TRBJ1-6
CASSYSGDGDSPLHF
TGTGCCAGCAGTTATTCGGGGGACGGAGACTCACCCCTCCACTTT
>.|TRBV7-2|.|TRBJ2-5
CASSLGPGETQYF
TGTGCCAGCAGCTTAGGGCCGGGAGAGACCCAGTACTTC
>.|TRBV18|.|TRBJ2-6
CASSPPNRSGANVLTF
TGTGCCAGCTCACCACCGAACCGCTCTGGGGCCAACGTCCTGACTTTC
>.|TRBV6-1|.|TRBJ2-2
CASRIKRTGELFF
TGTGCCAGCAGGATTAAGCGAACCGGGGAGCTGTTTTTT
>few|TRBV6-1|TRBD1|TRBJ1-1
CASSDGTGGSTEAFF
TGTGCCAGCAGTGACGGGACAGGGGGGAGCACTGAAGCTTTCTTT
>few|TRBV6-6|TRBD1|TRBJ1-1
CASSYHGQENTEAFF
TGTGCCAGCAGTTATCACGGACAGGAGAACACTGAAGCTTTCTTT
>.|TRBV7-2|.|TRBJ2-3
CASSTGLITDTQYF
TGTGCCAGCAGCACGGGACTCATCACAGATACGCAGTATTTT